The 9 T cell receptor beta chains below all came from one sample that was sequenced in a study of blood T cell repertoires in COVID-19. The repertoire was sequenced with immunoSEQ multiplex PCR; TCRdb's copy has only in-frame clones and lacks some. Of 300,000 or so clones listed, over 75% are singletons. Sequencing used peripheral blood. Source of these receptors: a woman in her fifties or sixties who had recovered from COVID-19.

This clone was recorded once. The chain joins TRBV6-2 or TRBV6-3 to TRBJ2-1; a possible D gene is TRBD1 (6 bases). Trimming shortened V by 6 bases and J by 4 bases, and 22 bases separated the two germline ends. Germline V lookup: CDR1 MNHEY, CDR2 SVGEGT. This CDR3 is 17 amino acids long. The CDR3 bases are TGTGCCAGCAGCCGCACCCGGACAGCCGCGAATTACAATGAGCAGTTCTTC. It codes for CASSRTRTAANYNEQFF.

This rearrangement joins TRBV18 to TRBJ2-7; D not certain. CDR3 length: 12 amino acids. Per germline, CDR1 KGHSH and CDR2 LQKENI. Between the trimmed V and J ends, which lost 6 bases and 3 bases, there was a span of 9 bases. CDR3 sequence reads: CASSPTLYEQYF. The CDR3 nucleotides are TGTGCCAGCTCTCCTACGCTCTACGAGCAGTACTTC.

The rearrangement joins TRBV30 to TRBJ1-2; D possibly corresponds to TRBD1 (6 bases). Germline CDR1 and CDR2: GTSNPN and SVGIG (reference sequence). Trimming stripped 2 bases from V and 2 bases from J, with 9 bases between. The CDR3 covers 13 residues. This chain's CDR3 is CAWSQGINYGYTF. CDR3 sequence (DNA): TGTGCCTGGAGTCAGGGGATCAACTATGGCTACACCTTC.

The J gene is TRBJ2-1, the V gene TRBV27, with TRBD1 as a possible D gene (6 bases). The CDR3 length is 15 residues. CDR1 and CDR2 from the germline V gene are MNHEY and SMNVEV (reference sequence). V was pared by 3 bases and J by 0 bases, with 9 bases between. CDR3 DNA: TGTGCCAGCAGTTTTTCAGGGGCCTCCTACAATGAGCAGTTCTTC. Its translation is CASSFSGASYNEQFF.

This clone was recorded a few times. The chain employs TRBV2 and TRBJ1-1, with D perhaps matching TRBD1 (5 bases). The CDR3 has 12 amino acids. Germline values: CDR1 SNHLY, CDR2 FYNNEI. V dropped 4 bases and J dropped 7 bases, with 10 bases sitting between them. CDR3 region: CASSVEGLEAFF. DNA of the CDR3: TGTGCCAGCAGTGTGGAGGGGCTTGAAGCTTTCTTT.

V is TRBV7-8 and J is TRBJ1-6, with 9 bases identical to TRBD1. This CDR3 comprises 15 residues. Germline assignment: CDR1 SGHVS and CDR2 FQNEAQ. Trimming at V came to 5 bases and at J to 10 bases, leaving 9 bases not matched to a gene. As DNA, the CDR3 is TGTGCCAGCAGCGAACAGGGGGCGCAAGGATCACCCCTCCACTTT. Translated: CASSEQGAQGSPLHF.

The V and J genes are TRBV4-1 and TRBJ1-1; D remains ambiguous. The CDR3 runs 15 residues. V gave up 1 base and J gave up 2 bases, with 11 bases separating them. Germline values: CDR1 MGHRA, CDR2 YSYEKL. The CDR3 reads CASSQVEEQNTEAFF. Here the CDR3 DNA reads TGCGCCAGCAGCCAAGTTGAGGAGCAAAACACTGAAGCTTTCTTT.

CDR3 DNA: TGTGCCAGCAGTTTGACAGGGAAAATGAACACTGAAGCTTTCTTT. Translating gives CASSLTGKMNTEAFF. The V gene is TRBV27, the J gene TRBJ1-1; TRBD1 agrees at 7 bases. V was pared by 3 bases and J by 0 bases, with 4 bases of the junction left unmatched. The length of the CDR3 is 15 residues. Germline CDR1 is MNHEY and CDR2 is SMNVEV (reference sequence).

This clone was counted a single time. The rearrangement joins TRBV2 to TRBJ1-5; D unclear. The CDR3 spans 12 residues. Trimming removed 4 bases from V and 7 bases from J, with 8 bases in between. Per germline, CDR1 SNHLY and CDR2 FYNNEI. CDR3 protein: CASSVVGQPQHF. In DNA, the CDR3 is TGTGCCAGCAGTGTGGTCGGGCAGCCCCAGCATTTT. The full variable domain, its missing parts supplied by reference TRBV2 and TRBJ1-5, is EPEVTQTPSHQVTQMGQEVILRCVPISNHLYFYWYRQILGQKVEFLVSFYNNEISEKSEIFDDQFSVERPDGSNFTLKIRSTKLEDSAMYFCASSVVGQPQHFGDGTRLSIL.